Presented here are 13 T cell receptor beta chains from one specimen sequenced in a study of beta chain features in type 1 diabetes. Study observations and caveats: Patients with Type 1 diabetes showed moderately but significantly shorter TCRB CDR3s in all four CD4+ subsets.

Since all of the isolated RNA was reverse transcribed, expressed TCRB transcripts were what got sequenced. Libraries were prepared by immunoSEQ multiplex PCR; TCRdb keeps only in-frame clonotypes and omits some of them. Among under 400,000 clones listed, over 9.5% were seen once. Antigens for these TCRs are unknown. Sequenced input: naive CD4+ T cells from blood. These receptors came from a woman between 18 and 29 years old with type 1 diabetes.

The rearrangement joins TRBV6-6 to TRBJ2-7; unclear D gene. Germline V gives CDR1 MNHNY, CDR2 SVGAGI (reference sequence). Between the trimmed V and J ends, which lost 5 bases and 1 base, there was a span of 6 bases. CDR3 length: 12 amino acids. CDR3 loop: CASSPHSYEQYF. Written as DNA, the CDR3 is TGTGCCAGCAGTCCCCATTCCTACGAGCAGTACTTC.

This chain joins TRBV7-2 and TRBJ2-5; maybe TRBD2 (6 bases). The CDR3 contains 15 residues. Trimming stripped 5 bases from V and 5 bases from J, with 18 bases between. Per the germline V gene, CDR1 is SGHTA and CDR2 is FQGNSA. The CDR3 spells CASSPRVAAGETQYF. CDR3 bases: TGTGCCAGCAGCCCCAGGGTAGCGGCAGGGGAGACCCAGTACTTC.

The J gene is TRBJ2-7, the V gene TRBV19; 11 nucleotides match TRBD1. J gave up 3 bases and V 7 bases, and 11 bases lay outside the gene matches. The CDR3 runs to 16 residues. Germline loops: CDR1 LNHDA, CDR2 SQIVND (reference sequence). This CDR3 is CASTEQIGTGGYEQYF. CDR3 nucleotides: TGTGCCAGTACCGAACAGATAGGGACAGGGGGCTACGAGCAGTACTTC.

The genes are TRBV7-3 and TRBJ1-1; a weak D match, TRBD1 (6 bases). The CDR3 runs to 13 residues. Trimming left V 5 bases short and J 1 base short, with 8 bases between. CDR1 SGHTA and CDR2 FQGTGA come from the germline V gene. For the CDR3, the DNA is TGTGCCAGCAGCGGGGACACGAACACTGAAGCTTTCTTT. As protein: CASSGDTNTEAFF. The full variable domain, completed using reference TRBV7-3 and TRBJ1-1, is GAGVSQTPSNKVTEKGKYVELRCDPISGHTALYWYRQSLGQGPEFLIYFQGTGAADDSGLPNDRFFAVRPEGSVSTLKIQRTERGDSAVYLCASSGDTNTEAFFGQGTRLTVV.

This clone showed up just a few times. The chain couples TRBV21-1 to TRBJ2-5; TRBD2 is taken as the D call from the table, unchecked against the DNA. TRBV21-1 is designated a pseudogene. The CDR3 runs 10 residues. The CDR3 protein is CAREDETQYF. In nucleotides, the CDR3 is TGTGCCAGGGAGGACGAGACCCAGTACTTC.

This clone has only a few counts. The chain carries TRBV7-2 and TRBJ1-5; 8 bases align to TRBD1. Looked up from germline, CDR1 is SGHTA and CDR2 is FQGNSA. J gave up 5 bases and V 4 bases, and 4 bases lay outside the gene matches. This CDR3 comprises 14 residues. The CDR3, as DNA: TGTGCCAGCAGCTGGTCGACAGGGGATCAGCCCCAGCATTTT. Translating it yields CASSWSTGDQPQHF.

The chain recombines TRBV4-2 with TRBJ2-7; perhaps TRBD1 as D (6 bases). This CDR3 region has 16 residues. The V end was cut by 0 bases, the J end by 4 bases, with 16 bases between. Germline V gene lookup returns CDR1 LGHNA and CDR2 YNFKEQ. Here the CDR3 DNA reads TGTGCCAGCAGCCAAGACCCCCGAGACGGACAGTACGAGCAGTACTTC. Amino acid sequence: CASSQDPRDGQYEQYF.

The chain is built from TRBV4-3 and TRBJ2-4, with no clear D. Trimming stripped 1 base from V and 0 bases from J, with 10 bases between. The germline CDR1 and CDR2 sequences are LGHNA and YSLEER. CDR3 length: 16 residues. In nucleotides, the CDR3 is TGCGCCAGCAGCCAAGCCCGTTCACTAGCCAAAAACATTCAGTACTTC. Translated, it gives CASSQARSLAKNIQYF.

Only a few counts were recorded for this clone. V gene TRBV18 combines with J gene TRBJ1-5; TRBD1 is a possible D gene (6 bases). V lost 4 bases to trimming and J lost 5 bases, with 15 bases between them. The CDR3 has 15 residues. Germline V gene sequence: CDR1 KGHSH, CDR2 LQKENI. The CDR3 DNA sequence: TGTGCCAGCTCACGCAACAGGGTAGAAGATCAGCCCCAGCATTTT. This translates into CASSRNRVEDQPQHF.

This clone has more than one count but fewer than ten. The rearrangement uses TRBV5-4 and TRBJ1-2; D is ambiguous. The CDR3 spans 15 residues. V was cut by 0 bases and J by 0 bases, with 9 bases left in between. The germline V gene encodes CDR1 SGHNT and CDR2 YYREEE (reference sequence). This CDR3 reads CASSLGLQANYGYTF. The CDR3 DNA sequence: TGTGCCAGCAGCTTGGGACTCCAAGCTAACTATGGCTACACCTTC.

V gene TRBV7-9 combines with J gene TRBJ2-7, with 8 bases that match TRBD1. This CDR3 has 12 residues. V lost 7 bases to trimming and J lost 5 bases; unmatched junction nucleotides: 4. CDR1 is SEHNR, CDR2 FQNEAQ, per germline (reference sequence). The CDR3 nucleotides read TGTGCCAGCACGGACAGGGACCACGAGCAGTACTTC. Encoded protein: CASTDRDHEQYF.

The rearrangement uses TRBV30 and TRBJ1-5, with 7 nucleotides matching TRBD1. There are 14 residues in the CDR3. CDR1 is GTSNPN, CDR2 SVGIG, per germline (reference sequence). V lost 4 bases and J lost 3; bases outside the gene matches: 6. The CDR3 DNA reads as TGTGCCTGGATCCACAGGGGTGACAATCAGCCCCAGCATTTT. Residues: CAWIHRGDNQPQHF.

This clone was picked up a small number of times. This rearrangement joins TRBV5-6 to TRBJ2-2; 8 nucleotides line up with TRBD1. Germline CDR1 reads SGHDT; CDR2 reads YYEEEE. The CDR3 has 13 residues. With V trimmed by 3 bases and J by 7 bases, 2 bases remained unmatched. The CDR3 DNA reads TGTGCCAGCAGCTCTACAGGGGGCGGGGAGCTGTTTTTT. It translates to CASSSTGGGELFF.